What follows is one TCR beta chain and its context. This sample was taken from a study of blood T cell repertoires in COVID-19. Turning to the study itself: Samples representing acute and convalescent COVID-19 were sourced from the United States, Italy and Spain.

The repertoire was sequenced with immunoSEQ multiplex PCR; TCRdb's copy has only in-frame clones and lacks some. This table has fewer than 250,000 clones, roughly 90% appearing once. Trimming cost V 4 bases and J 0 bases; bases outside gene matches: 5. The germline gives CDR1 SEHNR, CDR2 FQNEAQ (reference sequence). CDR3 length: 15 residues. The gene calls are TRBV7-9 and TRBJ2-5, with TRBD1 matching 7 bases. The origin of this receptor is an older woman with acute or convalescent COVID-19. Source material: peripheral blood. The CDR3 sequence is CASSWGQMYQETQYF. The CDR3 DNA is TGTGCCAGCAGCTGGGGACAGATGTACCAAGAGACCCAGTACTTC.